This T cell receptor beta chain was captured by sequencing in a study of neurological immune-mediated disorders. General observations from the study: Sharing of CDR3 amino acid sequences among expanded clones across subjects was absent, suggesting private repertoires in all groups.

This clonotype was found many times. Its specificity is unknown. Trimming shortened V by 6 bases and J by 0 bases, and 7 bases separated the two germline ends. The CDR3 has 13 residues. TCRdb itself ran the 5' RACE reads through MiXCR, one entry per CDR3 protein. The table records more than 60,000 distinct CDR3 sequences, over 3.5% of them present only once. The sequenced material came from PBMCs. This TCR was recovered from a woman aged 45-65 years with multiple sclerosis. The chain uses TRBV12-3 or TRBV12-4 and TRBJ2-3; D perhaps matches TRBD1 (5 bases). CDR3 amino acids: CASSQGSTDTQYF. CDR3 nucleotides: TGTGCCAGCAGCCAGGGAAGCACAGATACGCAGTATTTT.